The rows below give T cell receptor beta chains drawn from one sample of a study of Ad26.COV2.S vaccination and SARS-CoV-2 variants. The protocol was immunoSEQ multiplex PCR, while the TCRdb copy is restricted to in-frame clones and leaves out a portion. The sample has 75,000 to 100,000 clones, less than 85% seen once; the top ten hold about 17%. Here the sequenced sample was peripheral blood, taken after recovery from COVID-19. These receptors came from a human donor who had recovered from COVID-19. The CDR3 runs from the conserved cysteine through the conserved F or W. D genes are given only for firm matches. Rows may omit the clone size; those that give it use once, few, many or a size class.

V gene	J gene	D gene	clone size	CDR3 protein	CDR3 DNA
TRBV7-2	TRBJ2-1	-	few	CASSGGPGLYNEQFF	TGTGCCAGCAGCGGAGGTCCAGGACTATACAATGAGCAGTTCTTC
TRBV21-1	TRBJ2-1	-	-	CASSKGWGRTGGNSSYNEQFF	TGTGCCAGCAGCAAAGGATGGGGGAGGACTGGCGGGAATAGCTCCTACAATGAGCAGTTCTTC
TRBV18	TRBJ1-3	-	-	CASSPSTALFSGNTIYF	TGTGCCAGCTCACCGTCCACGGCTCTGTTCTCTGGAAACACCATATATTTT
TRBV7-3	TRBJ2-1	-	-	CASSLFQGLNYNEQFF	TGTGCCAGCAGCTTATTCCAGGGACTGAACTACAATGAGCAGTTCTTC
TRBV28	TRBJ2-5	TRBD1	-	CASSPGQGLPETQYF	TGTGCCAGCAGTCCGGGACAGGGGTTGCCAGAGACCCAGTACTTC
TRBV28	TRBJ2-7	-	once	CASSGTLSGQYF	TGTGCCAGCAGTGGGACGCTCTCAGGGCAGTACTTC
TRBV7-2	TRBJ2-7	TRBD2	-	CASSFPGLAGEGYEQYF	TGTGCCAGCAGCTTCCCGGGACTAGCGGGAGAAGGTTACGAGCAGTACTTC
TRBV4-1	TRBJ2-2	TRBD1	-	CASSETGAGELFF	TGCGCCAGCAGCGAAACAGGGGCCGGGGAGCTGTTTTTT
TRBV5-4	TRBJ1-1	-	-	CASSLVGSGTEAFF	TGTGCCAGCAGCTTGGTAGGATCGGGAACTGAAGCTTTCTTT
TRBV6-6	TRBJ2-7	TRBD2	few	CASSYREGAWSEQYF	TGTGCCAGCAGTTATCGGGAGGGCGCCTGGAGCGAGCAGTACTTC
TRBV11-3	TRBJ1-1	-	-	CASTPGGVVTEAFF	TGTGCCAGCACCCCCGGGGGGGTGGTCACTGAAGCTTTCTTT
TRBV9	TRBJ1-1	-	-	CASSGGQITYTEAFF	TGTGCCAGCAGCGGCGGACAGATCACCTACACTGAAGCTTTCTTT
TRBV19	TRBJ2-1	TRBD2	-	CASSDSGSSYNEQFF	TGTGCCAGTAGTGATAGCGGGAGCTCCTACAATGAGCAGTTCTTC
TRBV4-3	TRBJ1-1	-	-	CASSQELAFGAEAFF	TGCGCCAGCAGCCAAGAGTTGGCCTTCGGAGCTGAAGCTTTCTTT
TRBV19	TRBJ1-3	-	once	CASSPPRGTLSGNTIYF	TGTGCCAGTAGTCCCCCCCGGGGGACCCTCTCTGGAAACACCATATATTTT
TRBV27	TRBJ2-7	TRBD1	-	CASATRDRRHYEQYF	TGTGCCAGCGCTACGAGGGACAGGAGGCACTACGAGCAGTACTTC
TRBV5-5	TRBJ1-2	-	-	CASSPAGASNYGYTF	TGTGCCAGCAGCCCGGCCGGGGCCTCTAACTATGGCTACACCTTC
TRBV27	TRBJ2-1	-	-	CASSPRGHLGNEQFF	TGTGCCAGCAGTCCGAGGGGCCACTTAGGGAATGAGCAGTTCTTC
TRBV7-2	TRBJ2-1	-	-	CASSLYGTIKFF	TGTGCCAGCAGCTTATATGGCACGATCAAGTTCTTC
TRBV7-8	TRBJ2-7	TRBD1	-	CASSLAHRGYEQYF	TGTGCCAGCAGCTTAGCGCACAGGGGTTACGAGCAGTACTTC
TRBV9	TRBJ2-1	-	-	CASSVAPNEQFF	TGTGCCAGCAGCGTAGCGCCAAATGAGCAGTTCTTC
TRBV7-9	TRBJ2-7	TRBD2	-	CASSSMPGTSGRTTYEQYF	TGTGCCAGCAGCTCAATGCCGGGGACTAGCGGGAGGACCACCTACGAGCAGTACTTC
TRBV28	TRBJ1-4	TRBD1	-	CASSPTYGTGNEKLFF	TGTGCCAGCAGTCCCACGTACGGGACAGGTAATGAAAAACTGTTTTTT
TRBV28	TRBJ1-2	TRBD1	-	CASRGQGANYGYTF	TGTGCCAGCAGGGGACAGGGGGCTAACTATGGCTACACCTTC
TRBV27	TRBJ1-1	-	few	CASRSRAAEAFF	TGTGCCAGCAGGTCTCGGGCAGCCGAAGCTTTCTTT
TRBV5-4	TRBJ2-2	TRBD2	few	CASTLKILAGIPGELFF	TGTGCCAGCACCCTGAAGATACTAGCGGGAATCCCCGGGGAGCTGTTTTTT
TRBV12-5	TRBJ2-7	-	once	CASGLGQTYEQYF	TGTGCTAGTGGTTTGGGACAAACCTACGAGCAGTACTTC
TRBV10-3	TRBJ2-5	-	-	CAISESKGNQETQYF	TGTGCCATCAGTGAGTCGAAAGGGAATCAAGAGACCCAGTACTTC
TRBV5-1	TRBJ2-7	TRBD2	-	CASSLGTSGARYEQYF	TGCGCCAGCAGCTTGGGGACTAGCGGAGCAAGGTACGAGCAGTACTTC
TRBV21-1	TRBJ1-2	-	-	CASSQTRDRDYGYTF	TGTGCCAGCAGCCAAACTAGGGACAGAGACTATGGCTACACCTTC
TRBV2	TRBJ1-6	-	-	CASSEAFSTSPLHF	TGTGCCAGCAGTGAAGCGTTCTCGACTTCACCCCTCCACTTT
TRBV2	TRBJ1-1	-	-	CASSGLGYTEAFF	TGTGCCAGCAGTGGGTTAGGTTACACTGAAGCTTTCTTT
TRBV28	TRBJ2-3	TRBD1	-	CASSLLGQGGDTQYF	TGTGCCAGCAGTTTATTGGGACAGGGTGGAGATACGCAGTATTTT
TRBV27	TRBJ2-6	-	few	CASSYSSGANVLTF	TGTGCCAGCAGTTATAGCTCTGGGGCCAACGTCCTGACTTTC
TRBV11-3	TRBJ2-1	TRBD1	few	CASSFNRRGQGNEQFF	TGTGCCAGCAGCTTTAATCGAAGGGGACAGGGCAATGAGCAGTTCTTC
TRBV4-1	TRBJ1-1	-	-	CASSQAPGDTEAFF	TGCGCCAGCAGCCAAGCACCAGGGGACACTGAAGCTTTCTTT
TRBV28	TRBJ2-2	-	-	CASSGMAGELFF	TGTGCCAGCAGTGGGATGGCCGGGGAGCTGTTTTTT
TRBV2	TRBJ2-7	TRBD1	-	CASSVERDRESYEQYF	TGTGCCAGCAGTGTCGAACGGGACAGGGAATCCTACGAGCAGTACTTC
TRBV12-5	TRBJ1-2	-	-	CASGLVVGHGYTF	TGTGCTAGTGGTTTGGTTGTAGGGCATGGCTACACCTTC
TRBV9	TRBJ1-3	-	-	CASSVVGPGNTIYF	TGTGCCAGCAGCGTAGTGGGGCCGGGAAACACCATATATTTT
TRBV5-5	TRBJ1-5	-	few	CASSTSGGPPNQPQHF	TGTGCCAGCAGCACCTCGGGGGGCCCGCCAAATCAGCCCCAGCATTTT